The sequence of this TCR beta chain was determined in a study of vaccination and CD4 T cells after COVID-19. In the study overall: Investigators took post-vaccine samples a median 72 days after dose two, within a range of 14 to 241. Regarding the study as a whole: The great majority, 304 of 307 vaccine-specific clones, proved spike mono-reactive in convalescent patients. Within the convalescent patients, a median approximately 86% of the SARS-CoV-2-reactive clones were ones that appeared only post-vaccination.

With V trimmed by 4 bases and J by 6 bases, 3 bases remained unmatched. The CDR3 extends over 15 amino acids. From germline, CDR1 is SGHTA and CDR2 FQGNSA. On this clonotype itself: Its antigen is unknown.

Sequencing of DNA taken from cultured CD4+ T cells relied on the Oncomine TCR Beta short-read assay. Using the QIAamp micro DNA kit, genomic DNA was extracted from the CD4+ T cells that had been cultured. TCRdb reprocessed the PCR reads with MiXCR, giving one entry per CDR3 protein. The sample shows some 11,000 distinct CDR3 sequences, roughly 30% of them seen only once. Indicated treatment: roughly 10-day PBMC culture with coronavirus spike peptide pools or control peptides (ViraFEST assay). Sequenced sample: CD4+ T cells from blood, cultured in vitro. The sequence was collected from a human donor who had recovered from COVID-19. The rearrangement uses TRBV7-2 and TRBJ2-3; 14 bases fit TRBD2. CDR3 protein: CASSSGLAGGDTQYF. The CDR3 bases are TGTGCCAGCAGCTCAGGACTAGCGGGGGGTGATACGCAGTATTTT.